This TCR beta chain was retrieved from a study of T-cell memory formation after mild COVID-19. Overall study context: Clusters were largely donor specific.

For this clonotype: Its antigen is not known.

The trim removed 4 bases at V and 10 bases at J, leaving 6 bases unmatched. This CDR3 has 14 amino acids. CDR1 and CDR2 (germline): SGHTA, FQGNSA. Study results and limitations: Among clones contracting day 15 to 85, CD4/CD8 was balanced, whereas later expanders leaned CD4+. A subset of responding clones appeared in pre-infection memory, suggesting cross-reactive memory joined.

TCR alpha and TCR beta cDNA libraries carrying sample barcodes and UMIs came from 5'RACE with constant-segment primers. TCRdb processed the 5' RACE reads anew with MiXCR; each CDR3 protein has one entry. The table records about 300,000 distinct CDR3 sequences, just under 20% of them present only once. This rearrangement joins TRBV7-2 to TRBJ2-1; 11 nucleotides match TRBD2. This TCR was recovered from a man between 18 and 29 years old who had mild COVID-19 (a few samples of this study predate the infection). Cell type and time point are not known. Sequencing was performed on PBMCs or a T cell subset sorted from them (not recorded which). The CDR3 DNA is TGTGCCAGCAGCTCACTAGCGGGGGCGCGGGAGCAGTTCTTC. Translated: CASSSLAGAREQFF. The full variable domain, completed using reference TRBV7-2 and TRBJ2-1, is GAGVSQSPSNKVTEKGKDVELRCDPISGHTALYWYRQSLGQGLEFLIYFQGNSAPDKSGLPSDRFSAERTGGSVSTLTIQRTQQEDSAVYLCASSSLAGAREQFFGPGTRLTVL.